These 4 T cell receptor beta chains were all obtained from the same sample, sequenced in a study of cytomegalovirus exposure and HLA in healthy donors. The PCR contained 60 Vbeta and 13 Jbeta primers. Clones were read by immunoSEQ multiplex PCR, and TCRdb kept only the in-frame ones, dropping some. The sample shows around 64,000 clones, roughly 68% of them seen only once. The sequencing sample was made of PBMCs. These receptors all stem from a woman between 45 and 60 years old in good health and CMV-seronegative.

This clone ranks as medium-sized. The chain employs TRBV28 and TRBJ2-2, with D unresolved. This CDR3 is 12 amino acids long. Germline V gives CDR1 MDHEN, CDR2 SYDVKM. V was cut by 6 bases and J by 1 base, with 3 bases left in between. The CDR3 spells CASSQNTGELFF. CDR3 DNA: TGTGCCAGCAGCCAGAACACCGGGGAGCTGTTTTTT. The variable domain in full, with the rest retrieved from reference TRBV28 and TRBJ2-2, is DVKVTQSSRYLVKRTGEKVFLECVQDMDHENMFWYRQDPGLGLRLIYFSYDVKMKEKGDIPEGYSVSREKKERFSLILESASTNQTSMYLCASSQNTGELFFGEGSRLTVL.

The J gene is TRBJ2-7, the V gene TRBV4-2; 10 bases line up with TRBD2. The J segment lost 5 bases and the V segment lost 2 bases, leaving 9 bases of the junction unmatched. Germline V CDR1 and CDR2: LGHNA, YNFKEQ. The CDR3 has 16 amino acids. CDR3 in DNA: TGTGCCAGCAGCCAACTAGCGGGAGTGGGGCCGGACGAGCAGTACTTC. Translating it yields CASSQLAGVGPDEQYF.

This clone was seen a few times. The chain joins TRBV4-3 to TRBJ1-2; a possible D gene is TRBD1 (5 bases). The CDR3 is made up of 15 amino acids. Germline V gene sequence: CDR1 LGHNA, CDR2 YSLEER. Trimming took 3 bases from V and 2 from J, leaving 13 bases between them. The CDR3 DNA follows: TGCGCCAGCAGCCATGCCGGGGGAGGGAACTATGGCTACACCTTC. This sequence encodes CASSHAGGGNYGYTF.

This clone was detected a few times. The rearrangement links TRBV19 to TRBJ2-7; the match to TRBD2 covers 7 bases. The CDR3 covers 13 residues. V gave up 8 bases and J gave up 3 bases; unmatched junction bases: 7. Germline-derived CDR1 and CDR2 are LNHDA and SQIVND (reference sequence). This chain's CDR3 is CASSPRTSYEQYF. The CDR3 coding sequence is TGTGCCAGTTCCCCCCGGACTAGCTACGAGCAGTACTTC.